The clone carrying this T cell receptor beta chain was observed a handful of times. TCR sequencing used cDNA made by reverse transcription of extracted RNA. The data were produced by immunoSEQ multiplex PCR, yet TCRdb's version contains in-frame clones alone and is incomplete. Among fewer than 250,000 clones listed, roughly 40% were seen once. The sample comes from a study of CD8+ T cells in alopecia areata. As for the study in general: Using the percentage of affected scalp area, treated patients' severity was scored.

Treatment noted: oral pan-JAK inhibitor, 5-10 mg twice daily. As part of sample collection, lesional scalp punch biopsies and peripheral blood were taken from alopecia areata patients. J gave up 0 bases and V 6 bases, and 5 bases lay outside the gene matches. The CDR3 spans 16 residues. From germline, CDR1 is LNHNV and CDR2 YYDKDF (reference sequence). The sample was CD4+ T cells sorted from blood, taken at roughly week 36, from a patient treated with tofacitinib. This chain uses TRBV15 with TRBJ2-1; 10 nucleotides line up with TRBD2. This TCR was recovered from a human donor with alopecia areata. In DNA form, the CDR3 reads TGTGCCACCAGGAGACTAGCGGGTTACTCCTACAATGAGCAGTTCTTC. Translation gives CATRRLAGYSYNEQFF.